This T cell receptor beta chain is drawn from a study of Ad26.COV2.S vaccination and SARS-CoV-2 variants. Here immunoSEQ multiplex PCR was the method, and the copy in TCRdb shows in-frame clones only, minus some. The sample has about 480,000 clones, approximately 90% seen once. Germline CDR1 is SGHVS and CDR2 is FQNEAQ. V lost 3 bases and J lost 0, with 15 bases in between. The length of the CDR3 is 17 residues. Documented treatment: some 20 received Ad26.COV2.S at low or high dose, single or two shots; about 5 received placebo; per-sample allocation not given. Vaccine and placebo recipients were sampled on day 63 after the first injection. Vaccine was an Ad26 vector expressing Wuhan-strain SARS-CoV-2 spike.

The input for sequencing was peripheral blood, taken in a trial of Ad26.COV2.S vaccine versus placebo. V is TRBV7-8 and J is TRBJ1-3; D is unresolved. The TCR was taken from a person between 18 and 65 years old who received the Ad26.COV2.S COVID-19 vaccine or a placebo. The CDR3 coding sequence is TGTGCCAGCAGCTTCAGTCGCGTTGGGAGCTCTGGAAACACCATATATTTT. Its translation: CASSFSRVGSSGNTIYF.